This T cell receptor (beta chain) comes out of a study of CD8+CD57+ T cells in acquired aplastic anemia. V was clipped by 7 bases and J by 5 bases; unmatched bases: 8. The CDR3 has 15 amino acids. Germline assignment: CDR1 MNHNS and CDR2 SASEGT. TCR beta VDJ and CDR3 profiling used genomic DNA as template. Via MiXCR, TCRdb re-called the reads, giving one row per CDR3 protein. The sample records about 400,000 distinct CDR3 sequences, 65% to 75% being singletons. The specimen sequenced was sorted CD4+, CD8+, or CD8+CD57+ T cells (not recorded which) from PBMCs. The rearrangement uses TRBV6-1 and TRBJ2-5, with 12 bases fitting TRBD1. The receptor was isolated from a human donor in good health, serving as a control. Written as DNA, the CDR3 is TGTGCCAGCATCGCGGGACAGGGGGCGGAGGAGACCCAGTACTTC. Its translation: CASIAGQGAEETQYF.